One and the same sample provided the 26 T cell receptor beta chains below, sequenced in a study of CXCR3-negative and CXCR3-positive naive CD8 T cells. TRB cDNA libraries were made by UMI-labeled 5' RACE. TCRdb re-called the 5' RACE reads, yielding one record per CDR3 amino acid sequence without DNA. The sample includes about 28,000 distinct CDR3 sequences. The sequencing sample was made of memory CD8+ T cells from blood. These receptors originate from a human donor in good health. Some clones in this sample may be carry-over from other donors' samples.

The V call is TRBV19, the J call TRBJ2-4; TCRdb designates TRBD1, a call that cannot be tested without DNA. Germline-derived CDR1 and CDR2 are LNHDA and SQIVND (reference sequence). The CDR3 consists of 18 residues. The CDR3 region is CASSIIGRTGFTKNIQYF.

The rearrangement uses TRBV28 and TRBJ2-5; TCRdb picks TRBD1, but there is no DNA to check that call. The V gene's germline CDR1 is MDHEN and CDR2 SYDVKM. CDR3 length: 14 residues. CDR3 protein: CASSSRTDQETQYF. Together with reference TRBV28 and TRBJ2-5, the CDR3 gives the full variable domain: DVKVTQSSRYLVKRTGEKVFLECVQDMDHENMFWYRQDPGLGLRLIYFSYDVKMKEKGDIPEGYSVSREKKERFSLILESASTNQTSMYLCASSSRTDQETQYFGPGTRLLVL.

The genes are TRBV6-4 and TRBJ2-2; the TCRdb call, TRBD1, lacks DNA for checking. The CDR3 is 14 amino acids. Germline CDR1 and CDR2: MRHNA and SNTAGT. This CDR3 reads CASSDFGGSGELFF.

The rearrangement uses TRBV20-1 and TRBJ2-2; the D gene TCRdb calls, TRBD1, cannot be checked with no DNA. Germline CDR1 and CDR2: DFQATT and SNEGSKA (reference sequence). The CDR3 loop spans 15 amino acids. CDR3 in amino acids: CSARVTGSDTRELFF.

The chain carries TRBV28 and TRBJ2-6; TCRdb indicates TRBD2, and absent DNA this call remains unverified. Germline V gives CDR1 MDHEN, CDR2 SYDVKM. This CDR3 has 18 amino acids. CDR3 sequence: CASSPPTVISSGANVLTF.

The CDR3 region is CASLGGSAGELFF. This chain uses TRBV28 with TRBJ2-2; the D call of TRBD1 rests on TCRdb alone, since no DNA is present to check it. Germline V gene sequence: CDR1 MDHEN, CDR2 SYDVKM. The CDR3 runs 13 residues. The whole variable domain, remainder taken from reference TRBV28 and TRBJ2-2, is DVKVTQSSRYLVKRTGEKVFLECVQDMDHENMFWYRQDPGLGLRLIYFSYDVKMKEKGDIPEGYSVSREKKERFSLILESASTNQTSMYLCASLGGSAGELFFGEGSRLTVL.

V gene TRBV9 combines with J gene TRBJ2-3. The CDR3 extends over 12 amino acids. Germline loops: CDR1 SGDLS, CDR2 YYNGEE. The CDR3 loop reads CASSKAGDTQYF.

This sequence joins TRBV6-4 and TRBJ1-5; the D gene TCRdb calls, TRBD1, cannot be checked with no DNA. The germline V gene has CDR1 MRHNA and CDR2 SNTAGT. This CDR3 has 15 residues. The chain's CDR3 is CASSDSGGFNQPQHF.

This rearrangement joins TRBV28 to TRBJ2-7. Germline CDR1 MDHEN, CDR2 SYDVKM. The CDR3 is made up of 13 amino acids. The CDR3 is CASRASIDYEQYF. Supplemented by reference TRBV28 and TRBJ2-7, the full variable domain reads DVKVTQSSRYLVKRTGEKVFLECVQDMDHENMFWYRQDPGLGLRLIYFSYDVKMKEKGDIPEGYSVSREKKERFSLILESASTNQTSMYLCASRASIDYEQYFGPGTRLTVT.

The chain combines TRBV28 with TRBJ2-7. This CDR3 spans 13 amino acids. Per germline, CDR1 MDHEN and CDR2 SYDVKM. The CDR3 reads CASSYTDQPEQYF.

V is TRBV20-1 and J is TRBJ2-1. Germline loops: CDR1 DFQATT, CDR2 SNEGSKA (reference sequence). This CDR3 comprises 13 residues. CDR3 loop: CSGSGGSYNEQFF.

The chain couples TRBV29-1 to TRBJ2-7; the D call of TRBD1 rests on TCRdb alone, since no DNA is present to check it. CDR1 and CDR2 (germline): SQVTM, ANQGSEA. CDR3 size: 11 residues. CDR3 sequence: CSVVWGYEQYF.

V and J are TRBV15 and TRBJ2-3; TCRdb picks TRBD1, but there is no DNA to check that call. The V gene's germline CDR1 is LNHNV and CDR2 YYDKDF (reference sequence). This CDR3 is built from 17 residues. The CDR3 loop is CATSREGGGTGTDTQYF.

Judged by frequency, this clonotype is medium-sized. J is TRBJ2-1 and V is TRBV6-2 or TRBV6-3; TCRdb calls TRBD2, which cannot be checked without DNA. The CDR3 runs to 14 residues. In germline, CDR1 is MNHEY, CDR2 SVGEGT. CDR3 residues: CASSYGTSGNEQFF.

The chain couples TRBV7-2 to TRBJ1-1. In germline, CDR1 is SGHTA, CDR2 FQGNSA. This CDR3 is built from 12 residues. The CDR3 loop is CASSLDPTGAFF.

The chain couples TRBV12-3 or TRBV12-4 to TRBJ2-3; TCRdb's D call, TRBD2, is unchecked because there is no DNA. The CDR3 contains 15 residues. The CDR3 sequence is CASNPSGGYTDTQYF.

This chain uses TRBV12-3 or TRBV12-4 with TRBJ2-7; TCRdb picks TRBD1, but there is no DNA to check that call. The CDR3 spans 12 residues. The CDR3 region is CASSLLGDEQYF.

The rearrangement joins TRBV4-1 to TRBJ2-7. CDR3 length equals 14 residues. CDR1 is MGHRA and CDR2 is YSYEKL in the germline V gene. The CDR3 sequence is CASSQEKDLREQYF.

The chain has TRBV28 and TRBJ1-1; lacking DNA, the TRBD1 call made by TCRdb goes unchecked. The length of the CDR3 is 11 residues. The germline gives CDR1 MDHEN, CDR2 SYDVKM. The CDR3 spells CASSPGTEAFF.

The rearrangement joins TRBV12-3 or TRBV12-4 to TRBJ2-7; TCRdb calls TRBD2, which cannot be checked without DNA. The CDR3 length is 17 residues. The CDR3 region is CASYDSGVRDSLLEQYF.

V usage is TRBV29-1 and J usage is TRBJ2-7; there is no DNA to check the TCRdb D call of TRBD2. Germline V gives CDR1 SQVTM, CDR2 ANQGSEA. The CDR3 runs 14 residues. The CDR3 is CSVGLAGALYEQYF.

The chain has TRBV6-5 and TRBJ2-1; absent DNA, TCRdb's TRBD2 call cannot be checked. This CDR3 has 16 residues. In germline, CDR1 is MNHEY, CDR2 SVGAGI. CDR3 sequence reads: CASSPSSSGYYNEQFF.

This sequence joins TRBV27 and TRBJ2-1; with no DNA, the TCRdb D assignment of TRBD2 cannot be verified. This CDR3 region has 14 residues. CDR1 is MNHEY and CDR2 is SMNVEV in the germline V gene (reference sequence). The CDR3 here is CASRTRLAVNEQFF.

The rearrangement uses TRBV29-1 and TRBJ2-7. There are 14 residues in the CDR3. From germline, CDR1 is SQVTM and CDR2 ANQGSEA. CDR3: CSVERGGVSYEQYF.

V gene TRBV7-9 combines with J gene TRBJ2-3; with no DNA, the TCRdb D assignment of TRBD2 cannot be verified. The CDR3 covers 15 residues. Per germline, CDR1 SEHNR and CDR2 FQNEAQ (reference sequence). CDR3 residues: CASEPAGASTDTQYF.

The CDR3 loop reads CSVEDWRETQYF. J is TRBJ2-5 and V is TRBV29-1. The CDR3 covers 12 residues. The germline CDR1 and CDR2 sequences are SQVTM and ANQGSEA.